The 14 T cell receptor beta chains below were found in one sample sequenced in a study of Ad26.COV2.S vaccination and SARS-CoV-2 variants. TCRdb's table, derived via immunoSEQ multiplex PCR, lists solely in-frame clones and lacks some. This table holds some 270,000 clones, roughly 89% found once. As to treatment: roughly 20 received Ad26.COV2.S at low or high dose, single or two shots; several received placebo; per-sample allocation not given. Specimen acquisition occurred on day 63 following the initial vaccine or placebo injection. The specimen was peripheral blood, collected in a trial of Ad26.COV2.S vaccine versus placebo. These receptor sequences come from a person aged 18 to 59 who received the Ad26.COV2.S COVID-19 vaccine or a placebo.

The CDR3 loop reads CASSLGYSHETTEAFF. CDR3 nucleotide sequence: TGTGCCAGCAGCTTGGGCTACAGCCACGAGACGACTGAAGCTTTCTTT. The rearrangement uses TRBV5-4 and TRBJ1-1; D is undetermined. Between the trimmed V and J ends, which lost 0 bases and 5 bases, there was a span of 17 bases. Germline CDR1 SGHNT, CDR2 YYREEE (reference sequence). CDR3 length: 16 residues.

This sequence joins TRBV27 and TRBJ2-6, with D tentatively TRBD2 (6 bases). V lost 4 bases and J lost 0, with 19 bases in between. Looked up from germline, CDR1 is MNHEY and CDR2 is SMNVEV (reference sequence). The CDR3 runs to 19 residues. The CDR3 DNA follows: TGTGCCAGCAGTTCCAGAGGGCTAGCGTACTACTCTGGGGCCAACGTCCTGACTTTC. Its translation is CASSSRGLAYYSGANVLTF.

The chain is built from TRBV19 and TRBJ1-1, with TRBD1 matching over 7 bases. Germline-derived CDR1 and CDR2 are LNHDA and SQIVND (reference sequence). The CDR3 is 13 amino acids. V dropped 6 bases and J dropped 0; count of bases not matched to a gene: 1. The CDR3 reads CASRDRLNTEAFF. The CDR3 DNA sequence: TGTGCCAGTAGGGACAGGCTGAACACTGAAGCTTTCTTT.

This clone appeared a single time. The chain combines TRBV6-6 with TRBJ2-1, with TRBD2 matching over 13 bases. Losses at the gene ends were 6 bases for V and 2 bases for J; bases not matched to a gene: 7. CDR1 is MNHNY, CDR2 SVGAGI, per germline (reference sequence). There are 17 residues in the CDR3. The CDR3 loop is CASSRGTSGIPYNEQFF. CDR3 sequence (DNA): TGTGCCAGCAGCCGAGGGACTAGCGGGATTCCCTACAATGAGCAGTTCTTC.

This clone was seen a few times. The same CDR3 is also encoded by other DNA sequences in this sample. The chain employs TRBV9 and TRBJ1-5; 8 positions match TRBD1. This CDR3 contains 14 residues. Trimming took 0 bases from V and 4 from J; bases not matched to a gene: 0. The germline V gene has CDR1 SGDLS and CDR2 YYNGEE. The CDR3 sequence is CASSVGQGNQPQHF. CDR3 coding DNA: TGTGCCAGCAGCGTAGGACAGGGGAATCAGCCCCAGCATTTT.

CDR3 sequence (DNA): TGTGCCAGCAGCTTACGACTAGATACCTACGAGCAGTACGTC. Protein product: CASSLRLDTYEQYV. The V call is TRBV7-3, the J call TRBJ2-7, with a tentative D call TRBD2 (6 bases). This CDR3 is built from 14 residues. Per germline, CDR1 SGHTA and CDR2 FQGTGA. V was pared by 2 bases and J by 2 bases, with 10 bases between.

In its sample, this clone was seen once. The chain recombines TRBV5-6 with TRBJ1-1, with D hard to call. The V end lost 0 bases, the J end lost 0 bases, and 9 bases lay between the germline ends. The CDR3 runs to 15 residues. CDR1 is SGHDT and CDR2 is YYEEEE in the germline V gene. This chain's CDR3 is CASSLDGAMNTEAFF. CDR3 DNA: TGTGCCAGCAGCTTGGATGGTGCCATGAACACTGAAGCTTTCTTT.

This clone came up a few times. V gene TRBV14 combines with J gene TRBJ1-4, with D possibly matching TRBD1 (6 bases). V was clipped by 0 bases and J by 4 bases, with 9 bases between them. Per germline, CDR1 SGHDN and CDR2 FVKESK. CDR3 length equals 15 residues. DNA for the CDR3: TGTGCCAGCAGCCAAGAGTGGGGGCTTAATGAAAAACTGTTTTTT. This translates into CASSQEWGLNEKLFF. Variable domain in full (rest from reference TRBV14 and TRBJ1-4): EAGVTQFPSHSVIEKGQTVTLRCDPISGHDNLYWYRRVMGKEIKFLLHFVKESKQDESGMPNNRFLAERTGGTYSTLKVQPAELEDSGVYFCASSQEWGLNEKLFFGSGTQLSVL.

CDR3 nucleotide sequence: TGTGCCAGCAGGCGGGACCCCGAGCGGGGAAATCAGCCCCAGCATTTT. It yields the protein CASRRDPERGNQPQHF. The genes are TRBV2 and TRBJ1-5, with a tentative D call TRBD1 (5 bases). With 6 bases removed from V and 4 bases from J, the gap between germline ends came to 19 bases. Germline CDR1 and CDR2: SNHLY and FYNNEI. CDR3 length: 16 amino acids.

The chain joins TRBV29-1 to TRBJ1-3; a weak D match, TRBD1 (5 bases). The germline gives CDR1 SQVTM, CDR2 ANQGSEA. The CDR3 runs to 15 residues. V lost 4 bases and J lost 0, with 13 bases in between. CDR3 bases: TGCAGCGTTGGACAGCGGGCTGACTCTGGAAACACCATATATTTT. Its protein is CSVGQRADSGNTIYF.

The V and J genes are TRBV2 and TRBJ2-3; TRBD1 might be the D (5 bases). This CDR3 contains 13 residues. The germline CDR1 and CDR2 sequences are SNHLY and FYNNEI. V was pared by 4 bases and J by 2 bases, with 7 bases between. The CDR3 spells CASSGGLTDTQYF. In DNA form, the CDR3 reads TGTGCCAGCAGTGGGGGCCTCACAGATACGCAGTATTTT.

The CDR3 loop reads CASGPGGVDYGYTF. In nucleotides, the CDR3 is TGTGCCAGCGGCCCTGGGGGGGTTGACTATGGCTACACCTTC. This chain connects TRBV7-2 to TRBJ1-2, with TRBD1 as a possible D gene (5 bases). This CDR3 spans 14 amino acids. Trimming took 8 bases from V and 3 from J, leaving 16 bases between them. Per the germline V gene, CDR1 is SGHTA and CDR2 is FQGNSA.

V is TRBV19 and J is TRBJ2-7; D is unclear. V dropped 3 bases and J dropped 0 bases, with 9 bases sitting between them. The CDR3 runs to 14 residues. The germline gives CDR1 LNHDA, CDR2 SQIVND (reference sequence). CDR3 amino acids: CASSIPGLSYEQYF. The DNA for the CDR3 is TGTGCCAGTAGTATCCCAGGTCTCTCCTACGAGCAGTACTTC.

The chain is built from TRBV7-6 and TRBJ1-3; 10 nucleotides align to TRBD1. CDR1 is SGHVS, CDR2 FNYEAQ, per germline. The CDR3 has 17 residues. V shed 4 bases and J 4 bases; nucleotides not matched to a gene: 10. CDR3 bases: TGTGCCAGCAGCTGGATACCGGGACAGGGGAAAGGAAACACCATATATTTT. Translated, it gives CASSWIPGQGKGNTIYF.